These 20 T cell receptor beta chains came from one sample sequenced in a study of CD8+CD57+ T cells in acquired aplastic anemia (dated by TCRdb to 2017 to 2018). The instrument given in TCRdb is Illumina HiSeq 2000. Profiling of TCR beta VDJ combinations and CDR3 sequences used genomic DNA as the template. TCRdb handled the public reads itself, with Q25 trimming in fastp and clone calling in MiXCR, and kept productive beta chains. Here each entry gathers all rows of one CDR3 protein and keeps the most common genes and DNA. This sample comprises approximately 270,000 distinct CDR3 sequences, approximately 56% of them detected only once. 6.5% to 10% of the sample is in the top ten clones. Sequenced: sorted CD4+, CD8+, or CD8+CD57+ T cells (not recorded which) from PBMCs. The receptors originated from a human donor with severe aplastic anemia or a healthy control (not recorded which).

This clonotype was detected ten times or more. The chain links TRBV19 to TRBJ1-2; D unresolved. Trimming left V 0 bases short and J 5 bases short, with 7 bases between. Germline V gene lookup returns CDR1 LNHDA and CDR2 SQIVND (reference sequence). CDR3 length: 13 amino acids. The DNA for the CDR3 is TGTGCCAGTAGTATAGATTTTTGGTATGGCTACACCTTC. This codes for CASSIDFWYGYTF.

The rearrangement uses TRBV29-1 and TRBJ2-1; 14 nucleotides match TRBD2. V was clipped by 4 bases and J by 7 bases; unmatched bases: 12. The CDR3 contains 17 residues. In germline, CDR1 is SQVTM, CDR2 ANQGSEA. This chain's CDR3 is CSVAGTSGSSGENEQFF. As DNA, the CDR3 is TGCAGCGTTGCGGGGACTAGCGGGAGTTCGGGAGAGAATGAGCAGTTCTTC.

This clonotype was seen just once. The rearrangement uses TRBV7-8 and TRBJ2-7; TRBD2 agrees at 13 bases. Trimming removed 4 bases from V and 7 bases from J; junction bases left unmatched: 4. Germline CDR1 is SGHVS and CDR2 is FQNEAQ. The CDR3 extends over 14 amino acids. The CDR3 region has the DNA TGTGCCAGCAGCTCAGGACTAGCGGGAGAGGAGCAGTACTTC. Protein product: CASSSGLAGEEQYF. Full variable domain (remainder filled in from reference TRBV7-8 and TRBJ2-7): GAGVSQSPRYKVAKRGQDVALRCDPISGHVSLFWYQQALGQGPEFLTYFQNEAQLDKSGLPSDRFFAERPEGSVSTLKIQRTQQEDSAVYLCASSSGLAGEEQYFGPGTRLTVT.

The rearrangement links TRBV10-3 to TRBJ1-3; no firm D call. The V gene lost 10 bases and the J gene lost 0 bases, with 7 bases spanning the gap. The CDR3 consists of 12 residues. Germline V CDR1 and CDR2: ENHRY, SYGVKD. The CDR3 region has the DNA TGTGCCAAATCGGACTCTGGAAACACCATATATTTT. It specifies CAKSDSGNTIYF.

The V and J genes are TRBV7-9 and TRBJ2-7, with D unclear. The J call is uncertain, as TRBJ2-1 better fits the DNA end. The CDR3 is 15 residues long. Germline values: CDR1 SEHNR, CDR2 FQNEAQ (reference sequence). The CDR3 bases are TGTGCCAGCAGCCCGAGAGTGGCTTTTGGAGAGGAGCAGTTCTTC. Protein product: CASSPRVAFGEEQFF.

This clonotype was seen at least ten times. V and J are TRBV3-1 and TRBJ2-3, with TRBD2 identical over 9 bases. Germline trimming cut 5 bases from V and 0 bases from J; bases unmatched to any gene: 6. The length of the CDR3 is 16 residues. Germline lookup yields CDR1 LGHDT and CDR2 YNNKEL (reference sequence). The CDR3 loop reads CASSKTSGLSTDTQYF. For the CDR3, the DNA is TGTGCCAGCAGCAAAACTAGCGGGCTCAGCACAGATACGCAGTATTTT.

J is TRBJ1-6 and V is TRBV7-2, with a tentative D call TRBD1 (5 bases). V was shortened by 4 bases and J by 1 base, with 17 bases between the two germline ends. CDR1 and CDR2 (germline): SGHTA, FQGNSA. The CDR3 runs 18 residues. Here the CDR3 DNA reads TGTGCCAGCAGCTGGGGACTTTGGATTTTGTCCTATAATTCACCCCTCCACTTT. As protein: CASSWGLWILSYNSPLHF.

The chain links TRBV10-1 to TRBJ2-1, with D unresolved. Germline CDR1 is WNHNN and CDR2 is SYGVQD (reference sequence). V was shortened by 8 bases and J by 4 bases, with 12 bases between the two germline ends. The CDR3 extends over 13 amino acids. The CDR3 here is CASPLRGYNEQFF. CDR3 nucleotide sequence: TGCGCCAGCCCCCTACGAGGATACAATGAGCAGTTCTTC.

The chain is built from TRBV5-1 and TRBJ2-7; 11 bases are a match to TRBD1. V lost 3 bases to trimming and J lost 3 bases; unmatched junction nucleotides: 5. Germline CDR1 is SGHRS and CDR2 is YFSETQ. The CDR3 runs to 15 residues. DNA for the CDR3: TGCGCCAGCAGCTATCGGACAGGGGGCTTCTACGAGCAGTACTTC. Its protein product is CASSYRTGGFYEQYF.

This clonotype is a singleton in its sample. V usage is TRBV2 and J usage is TRBJ1-1, with D perhaps TRBD1 (6 bases). This CDR3 is 15 amino acids long. V gave up 0 bases and J gave up 6 bases, with 14 bases separating them. Germline lookup yields CDR1 SNHLY and CDR2 FYNNEI. The CDR3 loop is CASSEATGFSAEAFF. The DNA for the CDR3 is TGTGCCAGCAGTGAAGCAACAGGGTTCTCAGCTGAAGCTTTCTTT.

V is TRBV2 and J is TRBJ1-5; 9 nucleotides align to TRBD1. V trimming: 7 bases; J trimming: 6 bases; junction bases outside the gene matches: 4. The germline V gene encodes CDR1 SNHLY and CDR2 FYNNEI. The CDR3 sequence is 13 residues long. CDR3 sequence reads: CASTGQGSQPQHF. The CDR3 region has the DNA TGTGCCAGCACGGGACAGGGCAGTCAGCCCCAGCATTTT.

This clonotype has a handful of counts. The CDR3 protein is CATSDNRASTDTQYF. Here the CDR3 DNA reads TGTGCCACCAGTGACAACAGAGCTAGCACAGATACGCAGTATTTT. The chain joins TRBV7-9 to TRBJ2-3; D remains unclear. V lost 10 bases and J 0 bases, leaving 17 bases between the germline ends. CDR3 size: 15 residues. Germline lookup yields CDR1 SEHNR and CDR2 FQNEAQ (reference sequence).

This rearrangement joins TRBV7-7 to TRBJ2-1, with 7 bases matching TRBD2. The CDR3 runs to 15 residues. The germline gives CDR1 SSHAT, CDR2 FNYEAQ (reference sequence). The V gene end was trimmed by 3 bases and the J gene end by 3 bases; junction bases not matched to a gene: 5. The CDR3 region is CASSLGGGFYNEQFF. CDR3 in DNA: TGTGCCAGCAGCTTGGGGGGGGGTTTCTACAATGAGCAGTTCTTC.

The V and J genes are TRBV20-1 and TRBJ1-5, with D maybe TRBD1 (5 bases). The CDR3 is 16 residues long. Trimming pared 2 bases from V and 0 bases from J, leaving 14 bases between. The germline CDR1 and CDR2 sequences are DFQATT and SNEGSKA (reference sequence). The CDR3 sequence is CSARPPGRYSNQPQHF. The CDR3 region has the DNA TGCAGTGCTAGACCACCAGGGAGATATAGCAATCAGCCCCAGCATTTT.

There are many counts of this clonotype. The rearrangement uses TRBV2 and TRBJ1-1; possibly TRBD1 for D (6 bases). Germline CDR1 is SNHLY and CDR2 is FYNNEI. V dropped 3 bases and J dropped 3 bases, with 8 bases sitting between them. The length of the CDR3 is 13 residues. The CDR3 sequence is CASSEGAYTEAFF. The CDR3 nucleotides read TGTGCCAGCAGTGAGGGGGCGTACACTGAAGCTTTCTTT.

The chain uses TRBV24-1 and TRBJ1-5; TRBD1 is a possible D gene (6 bases). Germline V gives CDR1 KGHDR, CDR2 SFDVKD. V lost 3 bases and J 0 bases, leaving 8 bases between the germline ends. This CDR3 has 15 amino acids. The CDR3 spells CATSDGQHSNQPQHF. Here the CDR3 DNA reads TGTGCCACCAGTGATGGACAGCATAGCAATCAGCCCCAGCATTTT.

V usage is TRBV6-1 and J usage is TRBJ2-7, with D hard to call. The CDR3 covers 14 residues. Trimming removed 0 bases at V and 0 bases at J, with 6 bases between. CDR1 is MNHNS, CDR2 SASEGT, per germline. The CDR3 DNA is TGTGCCAGCAGTGAAGCAATCTTCTCCTACGAGCAGTACTTC. As protein: CASSEAIFSYEQYF.

There are many counts of this clonotype. The chain couples TRBV11-2 to TRBJ2-2, with a possible D match to TRBD2 (6 bases). The CDR3 is 16 amino acids. CDR1 is SGHAT and CDR2 is FQNNGV in the germline V gene. V shed 6 bases and J shed 4 bases, with 18 bases lying between them. The CDR3 DNA is TGTGCCAGCAGACACCGGGGAGGCGCGGGCACCGGGGAGCTGTTTTTT. Translating it yields CASRHRGGAGTGELFF.

The table lists this clonotype with many counts. This chain uses TRBV6-2 or TRBV6-3 with TRBJ2-1, with TRBD2 as a possible D gene (7 bases). The CDR3 length is 14 residues. The V gene's germline CDR1 is MNHEY and CDR2 SVGEGT. Between the trimmed V and J ends, which lost 2 bases and 12 bases, there was a span of 17 bases. As DNA, the CDR3 is TGTGCCAGCAGTTACGGGGGGCGGGGGACGGGGCAGTTCTTC. It is translated as CASSYGGRGTGQFF.

There are many counts of this clonotype. The chain links TRBV2 to TRBJ1-2, with D possibly being TRBD1 (6 bases). Trimming removed 2 bases from V and 9 bases from J, with 22 bases in between. CDR1 is SNHLY and CDR2 is FYNNEI in the germline V gene. CDR3 length: 16 amino acids. The DNA of the CDR3 is TGTGCCAGCAGTGAATCATTCATGATAACAGGGTACAGCTACACCTTC. As protein: CASSESFMITGYSYTF.